This T cell receptor (beta chain) came from a study of vaccination and CD4 T cells after COVID-19. On the study more broadly: Recovered patients in the cohort numbered six men and four women, two of them Hispanic. Study-level results: Analysis of convalescent patients found that 304 of 307 vaccine-specific clones were spike mono-reactive. Rising from around 20 to 38, the median of SARS-CoV-2-reactive clonotypes did not change significantly.

The treatment denotes: roughly ten-day PBMC culture with coronavirus spike peptide pools or control peptides (ViraFEST assay). The CDR3 is 18 residues long. Trimming removed 6 bases from V and 1 base from J; junction bases left unmatched: 13. Germline V CDR1 and CDR2: MNHEY, SVGEGT. The Oncomine TCR Beta short-read assay sequenced DNA from cultured CD4+ T cells. TCRdb re-analysed the PCR reads in MiXCR, keeping a single row per CDR3 protein. Of about 21,000 distinct CDR3 sequences in the sample, around 50% were seen once. A word on this clonotype: Its antigen is as yet unknown.

V is TRBV6-2 or TRBV6-3 and J is TRBJ2-5; 11 bases match TRBD1. Material for sequencing was CD4+ T cells from blood, cultured in vitro. This TCR was recovered from a human donor who had recovered from COVID-19. The CDR3 DNA sequence: TGTGCCAGCAGCGACCCCGGGACAGGGGGGGAAGGCCAAGAGACCCAGTACTTC. Its protein product is CASSDPGTGGEGQETQYF.